Following are 30 T cell receptor beta chains from one sample sequenced in a study of T cells in Graves' hyperthyroidism and ophthalmopathy. RNA transcripts provided the source from which TCR beta CDR3 regions were amplified. The primer set for the first-round RT-PCR of the TCR CDR3 was HTBI. TCRdb analysed the multiplex PCR reads with MiXCR anew, one entry per CDR3 protein. This table holds some 500,000 distinct CDR3 sequences, approximately 15% found once. The sequencing input was blood. The receptors derive from a woman aged 18 to 35 with Graves' hyperthyroidism.

This clonotype was seen more than once but under ten times. This chain uses TRBV19 with TRBJ1-5; D is undetermined. The V gene's germline CDR1 is LNHDA and CDR2 SQIVND (reference sequence). Trimming pared 4 bases from V and 1 base from J, leaving 8 bases between. The CDR3 is made up of 14 amino acids. The DNA of the CDR3 is TGTGCCAGTAGTAATAGCCAGAGCAATCAGCCCCAGCATTTT. Its protein is CASSNSQSNQPQHF.

This clonotype was observed at least ten times. The chain is built from TRBV5-1 and TRBJ2-1; 9 bases line up with TRBD2. The CDR3 runs 15 residues. Germline V gives CDR1 SGHRS, CDR2 YFSETQ. V lost 4 bases and J lost 8; bases outside the gene matches: 10. The CDR3 reads CASSIPLAGRHEQFF. As DNA, the CDR3 is TGCGCCAGCAGCATCCCCCTAGCGGGAAGGCATGAGCAGTTCTTC.

This clonotype has a count of ten or more. This rearrangement joins TRBV2 to TRBJ1-5; 7 bases align to TRBD1. Germline V gives CDR1 SNHLY, CDR2 FYNNEI. The CDR3 loop spans 14 amino acids. V lost 1 base, J lost 9 bases, and 6 bases stayed unmatched. The CDR3 loop reads CASSEEGAEGPQHF. CDR3 in DNA: TGTGCCAGCAGTGAAGAGGGGGCGGAAGGGCCCCAGCATTTT.

This clonotype came up once. It may be a read error: a sequence one base away is much more abundant. The chain employs TRBV10-2 and TRBJ2-7; weak D call: TRBD1 (5 bases). The CDR3 contains 14 residues. The germline V gene encodes CDR1 WSHSY and CDR2 SAAADI. The CDR3 DNA is TGCGCCAGCAGTGAGTGGGGCAATTCCTACGAGCGGTACTTC. It yields the protein CASSEWGNSYERYF.

The chain carries TRBV19 and TRBJ1-5, with TRBD1 as a possible D gene (5 bases). The CDR3 totals 15 residues. Germline V gene lookup returns CDR1 LNHDA and CDR2 SQIVND (reference sequence). The V end lost 5 bases, the J end lost 3 bases, and 14 bases lay between the germline ends. The CDR3 spells CASSPLPGPNQPQHF. The CDR3 DNA reads TGTGCCAGTAGTCCGCTCCCAGGGCCCAATCAGCCCCAGCATTTT. Looking up the rest from reference TRBV19 and TRBJ1-5 gives the full variable domain: DGGITQSPKYLFRKEGQNVTLSCEQNLNHDAMYWYRQDPGQGLRLIYYSQIVNDFQKGDIAEGYSVSREKKESFPLTVTSAQKNPTAFYLCASSPLPGPNQPQHFGDGTRLSIL.

A few counts support this clonotype. The chain uses TRBV12-3 or TRBV12-4 and TRBJ2-7; 8 bases map to TRBD1. Trimming removed 0 bases from V and 5 bases from J; junction bases left unmatched: 12. CDR3 length: 17 amino acids. This CDR3 reads CASSLAGRQGTLDEQYF. In DNA, the CDR3 is TGTGCCAGCAGTTTAGCCGGCCGACAGGGGACACTCGACGAGCAGTACTTC.

This clonotype was seen more than once but under ten times. The chain recombines TRBV4-2 with TRBJ2-5, with a weak D call TRBD2 (5 bases). The CDR3 extends over 17 amino acids. CDR1 and CDR2 (germline): LGHNA, YNFKEQ. V lost 1 base and J lost 4, with 19 bases in between. CDR3 bases: TGTGCCAGCAGCCAAGGAGTTCGGAGCGGATCGGGAGAGACCCAGTACTTC. The encoded protein is CASSQGVRSGSGETQYF.

This clonotype was observed a handful of times. This may arise from a read error, as a much more abundant clone is one base away. DNA for the CDR3: TGTGCCAGCAGCACCCAGGTTCACAGCGAGACCCAGTACTTC. Translation gives CASSTQVHSETQYF. The V call is TRBV28, the J call TRBJ2-5; D unclear. The CDR3 covers 14 residues. The germline V gene has CDR1 MDHEN and CDR2 SYDVKM. V was clipped by 6 bases and J by 5 bases, with 16 bases between them. The whole variable domain, filled in from reference TRBV28 and TRBJ2-5, reads DVKVTQSSRYLVKRTGEKVFLECVQDMDHENMFWYRQDPGLGLRLIYFSYDVKMKEKGDIPEGYSVSREKKERFSLILESASTNQTSMYLCASSTQVHSETQYFGPGTRLLVL.

This clonotype was seen many times. The V gene is TRBV12-3 or TRBV12-4, the J gene TRBJ2-1, with 13 nucleotides matching TRBD2. CDR3 length: 16 residues. Unmatched junction bases numbered 7, after V lost 4 bases and J lost 7 bases. Written as DNA, the CDR3 is TGTGCCAGCAGTTCCCGACTAGCGGGGGGATGGAATGAGCAGTTCTTC. Translation gives CASSSRLAGGWNEQFF.

This clonotype occurred many times. The chain carries TRBV7-2 and TRBJ1-6; D remains ambiguous. This CDR3 is 19 amino acids long. Germline V gene sequence: CDR1 SGHTA, CDR2 FQGNSA. Trimming took 0 bases from V and 0 from J, leaving 15 bases between them. DNA for the CDR3: TGTGCCAGCAGCTTAGCTCGGGGTTTCTCGAGCTCCTATAATTCACCCCTCCACTTT. It yields the protein CASSLARGFSSSYNSPLHF.

This clonotype appeared many times. The chain links TRBV10-2 to TRBJ1-1; D perhaps matches TRBD1 (5 bases). Germline V lookup: CDR1 WSHSY, CDR2 SAAADI. Trimming shortened V by 7 bases and J by 0 bases, and 9 bases separated the two germline ends. The CDR3 consists of 13 residues. In nucleotides, the CDR3 is TGCGCCAGCAAAAAGGGACTGAACACTGAAGCTTTCTTT. Amino acid sequence: CASKKGLNTEAFF.

The chain employs TRBV19 and TRBJ2-3; 8 nucleotides align to TRBD2. This CDR3 is built from 15 residues. CDR1 and CDR2 (germline): LNHDA, SQIVND (reference sequence). V dropped 3 bases and J dropped 8; count of bases not matched to a gene: 10. As DNA, the CDR3 is TGTGCCAGTAGTATTCGACGGGAGGGCGGTCCTACGCAGTATTTT. Its translation is CASSIRREGGPTQYF.

This clonotype has ten or more counts. CDR3 nucleotides: TGTGCCAGCAGTCCCTACAGGGTCAGAGAGCAGTACTTC. Amino acid sequence: CASSPYRVREQYF. J is TRBJ2-7 and V is TRBV12-3 or TRBV12-4; tentatively, D is TRBD1 (6 bases). The CDR3 has 13 amino acids. V was shortened by 5 bases and J by 7 bases, with 15 bases between the two germline ends.

This clonotype was seen at least ten times. The chain uses TRBV29-1 and TRBJ1-2; D unclear. Trimming pared 7 bases from V and 8 bases from J, leaving 14 bases between. The CDR3 is made up of 11 amino acids. The germline V gene encodes CDR1 SQVTM and CDR2 ANQGSEA. CDR3 in DNA: TGCAGCGCCCTTGATGGGGAAGGCTACACCTTC. It codes for CSALDGEGYTF.

This clonotype was observed at least ten times. V and J are TRBV12-3 or TRBV12-4 and TRBJ1-1; D gene uncertain. This CDR3 is 10 amino acids long. Trimming took 2 bases from V and 10 from J, leaving 5 bases between them. The CDR3 coding sequence is TGTGCCAGCAGTTTAAGGGCAGCTTTCTTT. Protein sequence: CASSLRAAFF.

This clonotype was detected many times. The V gene is TRBV5-1, the J gene TRBJ2-2, with 8 bases that match TRBD1. V gave up 7 bases and J gave up 6 bases; unmatched junction bases: 14. Germline CDR1 reads SGHRS; CDR2 reads YFSETQ. The CDR3 is 16 residues long. Here the CDR3 DNA reads TGCGCCAGCCTCAGAGCACCAGGGGGCGAGGCCGGGGAGCTGTTTTTT. Translating gives CASLRAPGGEAGELFF.

As to this clonotype: No conserved phenylalanine or tryptophan is present at the end of the CDR3, so a read error is the likely explanation. This chain links TRBV6-1 with TRBJ2-5; 10 bases are shared with TRBD1. The V and J ends lost 5 bases and 2 bases, in that order; junction bases with no gene match: 2. Germline V gene sequence: CDR1 MNHNS, CDR2 SASEGT. The CDR3 contains 14 residues. Written as DNA, the CDR3 is TGTGCCAGCAGTCGGGACAGGGGACAAGAGACCCAGTACCTC. Protein product: CASSRDRGQETQYL.

This chain joins TRBV20-1 and TRBJ2-7; 9 bases match TRBD2. CDR3 length: 16 residues. The germline gives CDR1 DFQATT, CDR2 SNEGSKA (reference sequence). V trimming: 6 bases; J trimming: 1 base; junction bases outside the gene matches: 13. The CDR3 DNA follows: TGCAGTGCCCGTTCAATTGGGACTAGCAGGTCCTACGAGCAGTACTTC. Protein product: CSARSIGTSRSYEQYF.

This rearrangement joins TRBV5-1 to TRBJ1-1, with D possibly TRBD1 on 6 matching bases. The V gene lost 0 bases and the J gene lost 3 bases, with 12 bases spanning the gap. Germline CDR1 and CDR2: SGHRS and YFSETQ. This CDR3 spans 15 amino acids. CDR3 in amino acids: CASSLEGHMDTEAFF. The DNA of the CDR3 is TGCGCCAGCAGCTTGGAGGGACATATGGACACTGAAGCTTTCTTT.

V is TRBV2 and J is TRBJ2-2; D may be TRBD2 (6 bases). Germline-derived CDR1 and CDR2 are SNHLY and FYNNEI. CDR3 length equals 15 residues. V lost 3 bases and J lost 5, with 13 bases in between. CDR3 in DNA: TGTGCCAGCAGTGACGGAGCGGGTTGGACCGGGGAGCTGTTTTTT. Encoded protein: CASSDGAGWTGELFF.

This clonotype has a count of ten or more. The chain combines TRBV9 with TRBJ2-2; D is possibly TRBD1 or TRBD2 (5 bases each). The V end was cut by 0 bases, the J end by 3 bases, with 12 bases between. Germline-derived CDR1 and CDR2 are SGDLS and YYNGEE. The CDR3 has 16 residues. This chain's CDR3 is CASSVEGWDDTGELFF. The CDR3 DNA sequence: TGTGCCAGCAGCGTAGAAGGGTGGGACGACACCGGGGAGCTGTTTTTT. Full variable domain (remainder filled in from reference TRBV9 and TRBJ2-2): DSGVTQTPKHLITATGQRVTLRCSPRSGDLSVYWYQQSLDQGLQFLIQYYNGEERAKGNILERFSAQQFPDLHSELNLSSLELGDSALYFCASSVEGWDDTGELFFGEGSRLTVL.

This clonotype was picked up many times. V and J are TRBV12-3 or TRBV12-4 and TRBJ1-1; TRBD1 matches at 8 bases. The CDR3 has 15 amino acids. V was clipped by 1 base and J by 6 bases; unmatched bases: 7. This CDR3 reads CASSLEAGGAPEAFF. DNA of the CDR3: TGTGCCAGCAGTTTAGAGGCAGGGGGCGCGCCTGAAGCTTTCTTT.

This clonotype was seen at least ten times. The chain employs TRBV15 and TRBJ2-1, with 7 bases that match TRBD2. V was pared by 6 bases and J by 2 bases, with 10 bases of the junction left unmatched. The CDR3 has 16 residues. Germline-derived CDR1 and CDR2 are LNHNV and YYDKDF (reference sequence). The CDR3 sequence: CATRSKVAGAYNEQFF. CDR3 coding DNA: TGTGCCACCAGATCGAAGGTAGCGGGTGCCTACAATGAGCAGTTCTTC. Full variable domain (missing parts from reference TRBV15 and TRBJ2-1): DAMVIQNPRYQVTQFGKPVTLSCSQTLNHNVMYWYQQKSSQAPKLLFHYYDKDFNNEADTPDNFQSRRPNTSFCFLDIRSPGLGDTAMYLCATRSKVAGAYNEQFFGPGTRLTVL.

This chain uses TRBV9 with TRBJ2-1; D is undetermined. The germline CDR1 and CDR2 sequences are SGDLS and YYNGEE. V lost 4 bases and J 8 bases, leaving 13 bases between the germline ends. The CDR3 spans 13 residues. CDR3 in DNA: TGTGCCAGCAGCTCACCCCGGGCTTATGAGCAGTTCTTC. It translates to CASSSPRAYEQFF.

This clonotype has a handful of counts. The J gene is TRBJ2-3, the V gene TRBV20-1; a possible D gene is TRBD2 (6 bases). CDR3 length: 14 residues. CDR1 and CDR2 from the germline V gene are DFQATT and SNEGSKA (reference sequence). Trimming pared 6 bases from V and 2 bases from J, leaving 15 bases between. CDR3 nucleotides: TGCAGTGCGCTTAAGGGACTTTCCACAGATACGCAGTATTTT. Translating it yields CSALKGLSTDTQYF.

This chain connects TRBV19 to TRBJ2-3, with D perhaps being TRBD1 or TRBD2 (5 bases each). Trimming removed 9 bases from V and 0 bases from J, with 10 bases in between. The CDR3 consists of 13 residues. The germline V gene has CDR1 LNHDA and CDR2 SQIVND (reference sequence). CDR3 in DNA: TGTGCCAGCGGGGACGGAAGCACAGATACGCAGTATTTT. The encoded protein is CASGDGSTDTQYF.

This clonotype was observed at least ten times. This chain joins TRBV29-1 and TRBJ1-1; 10 bases map to TRBD1. Germline V gene data show CDR1 as SQVTM and CDR2 as ANQGSEA. J lost 4 bases, V lost 6 bases, and 8 bases had no gene match. The CDR3 is 14 amino acids. The CDR3 spells CSVGQGGPLTEAFF. CDR3 coding DNA: TGCAGCGTCGGACAGGGGGGACCCCTCACTGAAGCTTTCTTT.

The rearrangement uses TRBV20-1 and TRBJ2-1; D uncertain. Deletions cut 3 bases from V and 8 bases from J, with 23 bases between. Germline CDR1 reads DFQATT; CDR2 reads SNEGSKA (reference sequence). The length of the CDR3 is 16 residues. The CDR3, as DNA: TGCAGTGCTAGCCCAAGTAAAGGGCTAGTGGTGGATGAGCAGTTCTTC. This sequence encodes CSASPSKGLVVDEQFF.

This clonotype was seen at least ten times. The chain is built from TRBV27 and TRBJ2-1, with 12 nucleotides matching TRBD2. Per the germline V gene, CDR1 is MNHEY and CDR2 is SMNVEV (reference sequence). J gave up 8 bases and V 5 bases, and 10 bases lay outside the gene matches. The CDR3 loop spans 16 amino acids. The CDR3 spells CASSAPSGRARDEQFF. The CDR3 DNA is TGTGCCAGCAGTGCACCTAGCGGGAGGGCCAGGGATGAGCAGTTCTTC.

The rearrangement uses TRBV30 and TRBJ2-1, with D possibly TRBD1 on 7 matching bases. The CDR3 length is 13 residues. Trimming took off 3 bases at V and 13 bases at J, with 19 bases between the two ends. The germline CDR1 and CDR2 sequences are GTSNPN and SVGIG (reference sequence). CDR3 DNA: TGTGCCTGGAGAGGTCAGGGGGGCGCACTACAGTTCTTC. It encodes CAWRGQGGALQFF.